Listed here are 8 T cell receptor beta chains from one sample, sequenced in a study of neurological immune-mediated disorders. TCRdb ran MiXCR on the 5' RACE reads and lists one entry per CDR3 protein. Among about 55,000 distinct CDR3 sequences listed, 4.2% were seen once. Sequences were obtained from PBMCs. The origin of the receptors is a man aged 45-60 years with multiple sclerosis.

This clonotype occurred many times. The chain recombines TRBV7-3 with TRBJ1-1; D ambiguous. Deletions cut 5 bases from V and 0 bases from J, with 7 bases between. The length of the CDR3 is 13 residues. Germline V gene data show CDR1 as SGHTA and CDR2 as FQGTGA. CDR3 in DNA: TGTGCCAGCAGCCGCGTGATGAACACTGAAGCTTTCTTT. This sequence encodes CASSRVMNTEAFF.

This clonotype was observed many times. The chain carries TRBV2 and TRBJ2-1; D remains unclear. This CDR3 has 14 residues. From germline, CDR1 is SNHLY and CDR2 FYNNEI. V gave up 5 bases and J gave up 9 bases, with 17 bases separating them. CDR3 region: CASSTPLVASEQFF. Written as DNA, the CDR3 is TGTGCCAGCAGTACCCCTCTAGTCGCAAGTGAGCAGTTCTTC.

V usage is TRBV5-1 and J usage is TRBJ2-3, with 7 bases identical to TRBD1. This CDR3 spans 14 amino acids. Trimming removed 0 bases from V and 6 bases from J; junction bases left unmatched: 4. The germline V gene has CDR1 SGHRS and CDR2 YFSETQ. The DNA of the CDR3 is TGCGCCAGCAGCTTGGACAGGGGTGAGGATACGCAGTATTTT. This translates into CASSLDRGEDTQYF. The full variable domain, its missing parts supplied by reference TRBV5-1 and TRBJ2-3, is KAGVTQTPRYLIKTRGQQVTLSCSPISGHRSVSWYQQTPGQGLQFLFEYFSETQRNKGNFPGRFSGRQFSNSRSEMNVSTLELGDSALYLCASSLDRGEDTQYFGPGTRLTVL.

This clonotype was detected ten times or more. In nucleotides, the CDR3 is TGTGCCAGCAGTCGAGGGACAGGGACCGGGGAGCTGTTTTTT. Amino acid sequence: CASSRGTGTGELFF. The genes are TRBV6-6 and TRBJ2-2; 9 bases fit TRBD1. The ends lost 5 bases at V and 5 bases at J; junction bases unmatched: 3. Germline V gene sequence: CDR1 MNHNY, CDR2 SVGAGI (reference sequence). The CDR3 runs 14 residues.

This clonotype was seen at least ten times. This chain links TRBV27 with TRBJ1-2, with D perhaps TRBD1 (6 bases). The V and J ends lost 5 bases and 10 bases respectively, with 14 bases between them. Germline values: CDR1 MNHEY, CDR2 SMNVEV (reference sequence). The CDR3 is 12 amino acids. The CDR3 is CASSENRVLYTF. CDR3 nucleotide sequence: TGTGCCAGCAGTGAAAACAGGGTTCTCTACACCTTC.

This clonotype has at least ten counts. This chain uses TRBV7-3 with TRBJ2-1; the match to TRBD1 covers 7 bases. The germline V gene encodes CDR1 SGHTA and CDR2 FQGTGA. The CDR3 totals 15 residues. V was pared by 3 bases and J by 0 bases, with 2 bases of the junction left unmatched. The CDR3 DNA is TGTGCCAGCAGCTTCGACAGGGCCTCCTACAATGAGCAGTTCTTC. Translation: CASSFDRASYNEQFF.

This clonotype was detected ten times or more. The chain uses TRBV29-1 and TRBJ2-6, with D uncertain. Germline V gene data show CDR1 as SQVTM and CDR2 as ANQGSEA. V gave up 5 bases and J gave up 3 bases, with 14 bases separating them. The CDR3 runs to 15 residues. CDR3 DNA sequence: TGCAGCGTTTATGTCTGGGGTGGTGGGGCCAACGTCCTGACTTTC. It yields the protein CSVYVWGGGANVLTF.

This clonotype was counted at least ten times. V usage is TRBV4-1 and J usage is TRBJ2-2; D not resolved. The CDR3 is 15 amino acids. With 2 bases removed from V and 2 bases from J, the gap between germline ends came to 9 bases. CDR1 and CDR2 from the germline V gene are MGHRA and YSYEKL. In nucleotides, the CDR3 is TGCGCCAGCAGCCAACCAAGAGCAAACACCGGGGAGCTGTTTTTT. It yields the protein CASSQPRANTGELFF.